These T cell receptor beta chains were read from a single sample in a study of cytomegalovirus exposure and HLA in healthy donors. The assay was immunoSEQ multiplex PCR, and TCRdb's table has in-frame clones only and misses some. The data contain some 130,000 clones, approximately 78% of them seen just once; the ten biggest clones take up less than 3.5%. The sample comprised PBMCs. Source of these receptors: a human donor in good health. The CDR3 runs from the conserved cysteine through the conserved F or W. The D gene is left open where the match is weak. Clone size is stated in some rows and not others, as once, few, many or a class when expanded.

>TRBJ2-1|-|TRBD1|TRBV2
TGTGCCAGCAGTGGTGACAGGGGTTCCTACAATGAGCAGTTCTTC
CASSGDRGSYNEQFF
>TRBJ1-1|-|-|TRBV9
TGTGCCAGCGGAGTTGGGGGGGTTGACACTGAAGCTTTCTTT
CASGVGGVDTEAFF
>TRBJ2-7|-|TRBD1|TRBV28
TGTGCCAGCAGTTTAGCAGGGGGCCTTCAGTTAACCTACGAGCAATACTTC
CASSLAGGLQLTYEQYF
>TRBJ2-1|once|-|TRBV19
TGTGCCAGTAGTATTCGGTCCTACAATGAGCAGTTCTTC
CASSIRSYNEQFF
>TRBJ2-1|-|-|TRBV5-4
TGTGCCAGCAGCTTGGAGAAGGCGGGGAAAAGGGGCAATGAGCAGTTCTTC
CASSLEKAGKRGNEQFF
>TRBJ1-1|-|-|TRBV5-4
TGTGCCAGCAGCCATCCCAATGGGGCGGGGCCCCGAAACACTGAAGCTTTCTTT
CASSHPNGAGPRNTEAFF
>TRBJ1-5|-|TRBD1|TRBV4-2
TGTGCCAGCAGCCGGACAGGGGGCAATCAGCCCCAGCATTTT
CASSRTGGNQPQHF
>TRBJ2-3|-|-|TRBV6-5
TGTGCCAGCAGTTACCAGCTAGGCCGGGATACGCAGTATTTT
CASSYQLGRDTQYF
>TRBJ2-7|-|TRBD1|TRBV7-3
TGTGCCAGCAGCTTAAGGGAGCAGGGGGACGAGCAGTACTTC
CASSLREQGDEQYF
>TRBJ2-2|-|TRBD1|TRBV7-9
TGTTCCAGCAGCCCAAGTAGGACAGGGGGGTTCACCGGGGAGCTGTTTTTT
CSSSPSRTGGFTGELFF
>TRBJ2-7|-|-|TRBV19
TGTGCCAGTAGTGTCCAAATCCGGGATTACGAGCAGTACTTC
CASSVQIRDYEQYF
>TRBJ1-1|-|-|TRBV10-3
TGTGCCATCAAGGGGTTGAACACTGAAGCTTTCTTT
CAIKGLNTEAFF
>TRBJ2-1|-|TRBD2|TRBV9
TGTGCCAGCAGCGCACTAGCGGGGGGGGCCAATGAGCAGTTCTTC
CASSALAGGANEQFF
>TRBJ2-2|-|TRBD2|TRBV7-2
TGTGCCAGCAGCTTAGGGCCCTTGGGGAGGGGTGTCGGGGAGCTGTTTTTT
CASSLGPLGRGVGELFF
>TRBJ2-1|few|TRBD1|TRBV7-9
TGTTCCAGCAGCTCGCTGGACAGGAGTTACAATGAGCAGTTCTTC
CSSSSLDRSYNEQFF
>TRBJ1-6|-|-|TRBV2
TGTGCCAGCATCTCAGGTACTGGCTCACCCCTCCACTTT
CASISGTGSPLHF